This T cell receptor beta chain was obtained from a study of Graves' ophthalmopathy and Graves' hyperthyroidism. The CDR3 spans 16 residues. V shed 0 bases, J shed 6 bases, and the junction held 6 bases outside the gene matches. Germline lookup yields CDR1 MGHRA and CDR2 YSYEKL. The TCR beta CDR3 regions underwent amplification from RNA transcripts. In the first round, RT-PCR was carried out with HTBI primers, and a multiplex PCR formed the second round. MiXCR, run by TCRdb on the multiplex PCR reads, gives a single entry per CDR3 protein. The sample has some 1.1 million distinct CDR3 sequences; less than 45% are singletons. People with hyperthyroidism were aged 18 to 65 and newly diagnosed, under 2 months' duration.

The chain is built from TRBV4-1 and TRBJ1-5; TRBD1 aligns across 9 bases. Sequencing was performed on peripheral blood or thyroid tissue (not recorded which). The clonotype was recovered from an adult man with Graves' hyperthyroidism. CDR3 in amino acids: CASSQDRGQGTQPQHF. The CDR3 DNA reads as TGCGCCAGCAGCCAAGATAGGGGACAGGGTACTCAGCCCCAGCATTTT.